Given below is one T cell receptor (beta chain) in context. The data originate from a study of neurological immune-mediated disorders. Time point here: longitudinal time-point 3. Via MiXCR, TCRdb re-called the 5' RACE reads, giving one row per CDR3 protein. The sample has fewer than 110,000 distinct CDR3 sequences; about a tenth are singletons. V was shortened by 4 bases and J by 3 bases, with 16 bases between the two germline ends. CDR3 size: 15 residues. Germline V gene lookup returns CDR1 SGHRS and CDR2 YFSETQ. The receptor's source is a female donor with HTLV-1-associated myelopathy (HAM/TSP). Sample: PBMCs. This chain joins TRBV5-1 and TRBJ2-5; either TRBD1 or TRBD2 may supply D (5 bases each). The CDR3 reads CASSAGGRAEETQYF. The CDR3 DNA reads as TGCGCCAGCAGCGCTGGGGGACGAGCGGAAGAGACCCAGTACTTC. The whole variable domain, remainder taken from reference TRBV5-1 and TRBJ2-5, is KAGVTQTPRYLIKTRGQQVTLSCSPISGHRSVSWYQQTPGQGLQFLFEYFSETQRNKGNFPGRFSGRQFSNSRSEMNVSTLELGDSALYLCASSAGGRAEETQYFGPGTRLLVL.